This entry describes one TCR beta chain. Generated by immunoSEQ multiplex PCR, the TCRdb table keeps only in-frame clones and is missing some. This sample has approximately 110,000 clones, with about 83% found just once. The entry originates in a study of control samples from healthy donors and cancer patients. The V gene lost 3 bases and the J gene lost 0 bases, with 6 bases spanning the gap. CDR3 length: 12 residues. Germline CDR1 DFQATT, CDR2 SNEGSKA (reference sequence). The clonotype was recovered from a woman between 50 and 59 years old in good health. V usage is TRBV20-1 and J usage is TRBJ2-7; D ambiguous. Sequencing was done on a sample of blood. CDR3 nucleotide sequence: TGCAGTGCTAGTGGGGACTCCTACGAGCAGTACTTC. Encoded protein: CSASGDSYEQYF.